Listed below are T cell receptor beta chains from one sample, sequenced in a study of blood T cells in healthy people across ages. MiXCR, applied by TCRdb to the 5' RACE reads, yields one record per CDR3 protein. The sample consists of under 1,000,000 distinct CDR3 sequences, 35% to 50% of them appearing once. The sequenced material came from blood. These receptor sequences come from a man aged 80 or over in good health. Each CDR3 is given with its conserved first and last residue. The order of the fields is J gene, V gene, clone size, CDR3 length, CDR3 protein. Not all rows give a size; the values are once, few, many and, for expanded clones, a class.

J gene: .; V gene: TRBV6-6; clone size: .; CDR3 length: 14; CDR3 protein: CASSNRGTQETQFF
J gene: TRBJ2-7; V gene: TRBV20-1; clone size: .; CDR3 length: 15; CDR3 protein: CSASRTSGRNGEQYF
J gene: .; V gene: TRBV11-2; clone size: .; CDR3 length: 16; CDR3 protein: CASSLAPGQGAYEQYF
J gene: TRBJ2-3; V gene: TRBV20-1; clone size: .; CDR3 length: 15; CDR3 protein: CSARNGGVSTDTQYF
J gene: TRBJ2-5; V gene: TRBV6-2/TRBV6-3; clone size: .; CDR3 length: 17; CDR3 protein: CASSYDLGQGARETQYF
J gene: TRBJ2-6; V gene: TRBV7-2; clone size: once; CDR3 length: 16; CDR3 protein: CASSAYDPYRANVLTF
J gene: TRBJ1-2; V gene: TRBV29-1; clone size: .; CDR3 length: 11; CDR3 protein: CSASFGDGYTF
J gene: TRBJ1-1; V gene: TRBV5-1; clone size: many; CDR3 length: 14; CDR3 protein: CASSVDGGDTEAFF
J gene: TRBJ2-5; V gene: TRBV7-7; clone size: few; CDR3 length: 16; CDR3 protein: CASSQQFGLAGETQYF
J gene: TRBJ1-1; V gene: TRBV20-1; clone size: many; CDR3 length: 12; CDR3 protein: CSPGQGNTEAFF
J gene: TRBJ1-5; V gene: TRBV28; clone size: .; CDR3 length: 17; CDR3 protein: CASRYRGQGAGNQPQHF
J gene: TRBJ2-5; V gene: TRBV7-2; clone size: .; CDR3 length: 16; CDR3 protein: CASSLGPAEIQETQYF
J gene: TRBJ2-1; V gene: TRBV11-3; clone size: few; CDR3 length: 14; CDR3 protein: CASSPRTPSGEQFF
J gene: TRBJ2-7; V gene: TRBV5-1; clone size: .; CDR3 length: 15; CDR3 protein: CASSFENGRYYEQYF
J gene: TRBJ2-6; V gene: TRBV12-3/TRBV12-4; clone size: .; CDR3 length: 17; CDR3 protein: CASSLSEGSSGANVLTF
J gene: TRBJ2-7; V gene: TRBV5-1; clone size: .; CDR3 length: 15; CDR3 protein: CASSLGGALTYEQYF
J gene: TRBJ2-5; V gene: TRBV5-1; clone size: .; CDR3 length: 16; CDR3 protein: CASSLRTGASSREQYF
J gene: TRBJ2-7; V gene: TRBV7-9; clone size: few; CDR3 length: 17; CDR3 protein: CASSPEGVGRASYEQYF
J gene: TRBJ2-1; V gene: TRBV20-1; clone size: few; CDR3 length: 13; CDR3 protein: CSARPRRYNEQFF
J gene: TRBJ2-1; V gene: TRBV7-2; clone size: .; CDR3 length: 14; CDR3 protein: CASSDGTSRETQFF
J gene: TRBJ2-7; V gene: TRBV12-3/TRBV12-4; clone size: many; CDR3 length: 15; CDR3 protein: CASSLDRDHGGQQYF
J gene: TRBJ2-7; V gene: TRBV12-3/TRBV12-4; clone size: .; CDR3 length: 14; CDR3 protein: CASSPDRQAYEQYF
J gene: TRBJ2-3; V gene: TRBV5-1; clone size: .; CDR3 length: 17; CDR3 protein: CASSPGGSGGLTDTQYF
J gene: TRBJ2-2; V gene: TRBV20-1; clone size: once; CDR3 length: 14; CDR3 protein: CSAREAVNTGELFF
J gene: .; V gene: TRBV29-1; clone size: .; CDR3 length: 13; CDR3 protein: CSVGSGAGKTQYF
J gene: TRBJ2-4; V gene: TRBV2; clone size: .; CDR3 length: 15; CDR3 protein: CASSVAGLAKNIQYF
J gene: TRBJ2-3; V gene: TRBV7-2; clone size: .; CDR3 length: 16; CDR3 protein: CASSLMGGVSTDTQYF